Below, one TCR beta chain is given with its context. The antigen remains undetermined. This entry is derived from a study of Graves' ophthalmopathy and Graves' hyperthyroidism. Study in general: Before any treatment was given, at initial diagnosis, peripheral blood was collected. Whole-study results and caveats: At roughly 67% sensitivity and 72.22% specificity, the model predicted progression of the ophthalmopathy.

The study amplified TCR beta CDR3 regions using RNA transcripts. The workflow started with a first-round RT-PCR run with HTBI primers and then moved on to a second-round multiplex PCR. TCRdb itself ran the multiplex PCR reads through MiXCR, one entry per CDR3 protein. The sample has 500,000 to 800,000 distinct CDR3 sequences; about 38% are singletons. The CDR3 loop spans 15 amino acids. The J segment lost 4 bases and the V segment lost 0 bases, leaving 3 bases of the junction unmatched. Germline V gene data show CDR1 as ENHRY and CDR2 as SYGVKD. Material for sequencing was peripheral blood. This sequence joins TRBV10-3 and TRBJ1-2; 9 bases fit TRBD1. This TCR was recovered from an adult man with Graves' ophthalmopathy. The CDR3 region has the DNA TGTGCCATCAGTGAGTCGTGGGGACAGGGCTATGGCTACACCTTC. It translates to CAISESWGQGYGYTF.